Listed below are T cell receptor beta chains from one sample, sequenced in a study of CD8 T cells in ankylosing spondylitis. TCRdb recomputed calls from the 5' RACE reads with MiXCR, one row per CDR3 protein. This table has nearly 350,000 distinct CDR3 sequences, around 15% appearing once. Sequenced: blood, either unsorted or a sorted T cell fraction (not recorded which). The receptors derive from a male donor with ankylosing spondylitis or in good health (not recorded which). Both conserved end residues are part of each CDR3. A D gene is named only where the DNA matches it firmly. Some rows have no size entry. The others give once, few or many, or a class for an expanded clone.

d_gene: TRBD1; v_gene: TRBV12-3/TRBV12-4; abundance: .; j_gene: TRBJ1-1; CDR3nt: TGTGCCAGCAGTTTAAGACAGGGAGAAGCTTTCTTT; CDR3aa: CASSLRQGEAFF
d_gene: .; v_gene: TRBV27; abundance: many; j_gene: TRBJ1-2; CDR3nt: TGTGCCACACAGAGTTTCTATGGCTACACCTTC; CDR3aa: CATQSFYGYTF
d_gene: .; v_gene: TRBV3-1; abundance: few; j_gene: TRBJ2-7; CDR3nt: TGTGCCAGCAGCCAAGTACAGAGCGAGCAGTACTTC; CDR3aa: CASSQVQSEQYF
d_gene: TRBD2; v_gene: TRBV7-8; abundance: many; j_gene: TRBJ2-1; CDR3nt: TGTGCCAGCAGCTTAGTTGGACTAGCGGGACAAGGTGAGCAGTTCTTC; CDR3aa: CASSLVGLAGQGEQFF
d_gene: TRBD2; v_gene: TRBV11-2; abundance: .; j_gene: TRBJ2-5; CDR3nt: TGTGCCAGCAGCGAAACCGGGGGGATCGCAGAGACCCAGTACTTC; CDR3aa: CASSETGGIAETQYF
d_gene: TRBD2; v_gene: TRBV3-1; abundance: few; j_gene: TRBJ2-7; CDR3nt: TGTGCCAGCAGCCAAACACTAGCGGGAGAGCAGTACTTC; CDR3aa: CASSQTLAGEQYF
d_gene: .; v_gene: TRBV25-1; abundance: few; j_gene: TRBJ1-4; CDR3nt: TGTGCCAGCAGTGAATATGTTGCTGAAAAACTGTTTTTT; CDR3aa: CASSEYVAEKLFF
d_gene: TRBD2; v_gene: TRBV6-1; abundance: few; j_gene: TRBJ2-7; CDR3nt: TGTGCCATCAGTGAAGGGCTAGCGGGAGGGCGTTACTCCTACGAGCAGTACTTC; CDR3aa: CAISEGLAGGRYSYEQYF
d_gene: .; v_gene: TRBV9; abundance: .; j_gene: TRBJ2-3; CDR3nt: TGTGCCAGCAGCGTGAGACAGGGAGGGACAGATACGCAGTATTTT; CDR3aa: CASSVRQGGTDTQYF
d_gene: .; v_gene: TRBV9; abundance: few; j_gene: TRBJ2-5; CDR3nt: TGTGCCAGCAGGAGCCCTGGGCAAGCGGCCCAGTACTTC; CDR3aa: CASRSPGQAAQYF
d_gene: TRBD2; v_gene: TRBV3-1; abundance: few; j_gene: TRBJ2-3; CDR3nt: TGTGCCAGCAGCCTTTATCCCGGGCGGGGGAGCACAGATACGCAGTATTTT; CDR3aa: CASSLYPGRGSTDTQYF
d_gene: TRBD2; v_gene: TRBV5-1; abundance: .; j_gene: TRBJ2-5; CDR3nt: TGCGCCAGCAGCTTGTTCTCTAGCGGGGTAGTGGAGACCCAGTACTTC; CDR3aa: CASSLFSSGVVETQYF
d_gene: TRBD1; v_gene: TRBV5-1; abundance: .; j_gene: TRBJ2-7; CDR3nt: TGCGCCAGCAGCTTGGCTTGGGACAGAATCTACGAGCAGTACTTC; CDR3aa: CASSLAWDRIYEQYF
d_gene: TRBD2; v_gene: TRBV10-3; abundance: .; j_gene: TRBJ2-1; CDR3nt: TGTGCCATCACCGGACTAGCGGGAGCTGAGCAGTTCTTC; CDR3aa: CAITGLAGAEQFF
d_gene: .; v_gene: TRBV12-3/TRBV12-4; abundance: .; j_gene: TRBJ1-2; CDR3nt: TGTGCCAGCAACCGCGGACCGAACAACTATGGCTACACCTTC; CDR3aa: CASNRGPNNYGYTF
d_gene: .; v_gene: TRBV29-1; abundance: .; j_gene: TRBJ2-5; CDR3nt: TGCAGCGCCCAGTCCGGGACCTCCTTGGGAACCCAGTACTTC; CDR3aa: CSAQSGTSLGTQYF
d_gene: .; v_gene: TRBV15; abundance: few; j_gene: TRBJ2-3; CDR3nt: TGTGCCACCAGCAGAGAGGGGTTCGAAACGCAGTATTTT; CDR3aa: CATSREGFETQYF
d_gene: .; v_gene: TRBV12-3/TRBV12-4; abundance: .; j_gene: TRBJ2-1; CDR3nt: TGTGCCAGCAGTTTGGGGACCGCCGAGTTCTTC; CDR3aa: CASSLGTAEFF
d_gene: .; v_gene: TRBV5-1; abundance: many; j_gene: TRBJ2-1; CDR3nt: TGCGCCAGCAGCTTGGATTTTGATGAGCAGTTCTTC; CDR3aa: CASSLDFDEQFF
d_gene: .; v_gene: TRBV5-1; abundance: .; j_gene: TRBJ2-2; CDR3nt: TGCGCCAGCAGCTTGGACGGGCTAGGAGGCGCCGGGGAGCTGTTTTTT; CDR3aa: CASSLDGLGGAGELFF
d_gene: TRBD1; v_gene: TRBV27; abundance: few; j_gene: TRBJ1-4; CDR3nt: TGTGCCAGCAGTTTATCCGGTCGGGGGACAGGGGGATCAGGAAAACTGTTTTTT; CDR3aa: CASSLSGRGTGGSGKLFF
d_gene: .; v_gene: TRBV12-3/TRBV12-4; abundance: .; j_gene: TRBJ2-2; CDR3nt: TGTGCCAGCAGGCCCCACGGGTTTGGGGCCGGGGAGCTGTTTTTT; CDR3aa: CASRPHGFGAGELFF
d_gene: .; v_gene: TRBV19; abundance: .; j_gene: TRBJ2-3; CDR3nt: TGTGCCAGTAGTATTGTTTGGGAAAGTCCGCAGTATTTT; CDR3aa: CASSIVWESPQYF
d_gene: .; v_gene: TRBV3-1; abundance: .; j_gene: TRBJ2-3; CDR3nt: TGTGCCAGCAGCCAAGGATGGAGGACTCCCACAGATACGCAGTATTTT; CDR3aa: CASSQGWRTPTDTQYF
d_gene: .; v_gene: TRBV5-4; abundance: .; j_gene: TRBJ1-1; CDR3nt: TGTGCCAGCAGCTTGGGGGGGGGCACGAACACTGAAGCTTTCTTT; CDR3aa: CASSLGGGTNTEAFF
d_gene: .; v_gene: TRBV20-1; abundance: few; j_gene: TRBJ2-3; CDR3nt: TGCAGTGCCGTTAGAGGTGGAGCAACAGATACGCAGTATTTT; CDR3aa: CSAVRGGATDTQYF
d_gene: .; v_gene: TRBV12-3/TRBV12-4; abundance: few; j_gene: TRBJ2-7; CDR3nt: TGTGCCAGCGGTTCGGGGAGTAACTACGAGCAGTACTTC; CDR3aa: CASGSGSNYEQYF
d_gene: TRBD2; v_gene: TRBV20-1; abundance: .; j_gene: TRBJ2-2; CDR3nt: TGCAGTGCTAGAGAAGCGGGAGGTAGTTCCGGGGAGCTGTTTTTT; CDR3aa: CSAREAGGSSGELFF
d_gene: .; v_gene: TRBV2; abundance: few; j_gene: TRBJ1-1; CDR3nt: TGTGCCAGCAGTGACCCGAACACTGAAGCTTTCTTT; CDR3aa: CASSDPNTEAFF